This entry concerns a single TCR beta chain. This clonotype was recorded many times. Its antigen is not yet known. No per-base quality is available; no much larger clone lies one base away. The CDR3 holds 13 amino acids from the cysteine to the phenylalanine. Just CDR3 DNA is preserved here, 39 bases in frame from base 1. The germline V gene encodes CDR1 DFQATT and CDR2 SNEGSKA (reference sequence). V drops 1 base and J drops 8 bases, leaving 15 bases in between. Sequencing took place on an Illumina HiSeq 2500. Quantitative 5'-RACE with molecular barcodes was the method used to prepare the TCR beta libraries. Per the source publication's procedure: Disease-linked TCR variants were identified with a new computational method built on a probabilistic model of VDJ rearrangement. The public reads were reprocessed in TCRdb via fastp at Q25 and MiXCR, keeping in-frame beta chains. CDR3 protein sequences are deduplicated, and each keeps its most common genes and DNA. These V and J calls derive from TCRdb rather than the authors' analysis. This sample comprises fewer than 200,000 distinct CDR3 sequences, around 17% of them detected only once. The ten largest clones represent over 7.5% of the sample.

This entry belongs to a study of CD8 T cells in ankylosing spondylitis (dated by TCRdb to 2017 to 2019). With regard to the full study: T cell receptor beta repertoires were profiled in healthy donors and ankylosing spondylitis patients so that disease-linked TCR variants could be found. The full study cohort was made up of over 20 ankylosing spondylitis patients and 108 healthy donors. Peripheral blood was sampled, and synovial fluid was additionally collected from ankylosing spondylitis patients.

What the study reported, not specific to this receptor: The disease-linked clones had a CD8+ phenotype and were found at relatively low frequencies in peripheral blood. The disease-linked clones were reported as significantly enriched in matched synovial fluid samples from ankylosing spondylitis patients. Some motif variants were previously reported in synovial fluid and blood of reactive arthritis patients, suggesting common disease-initiation mechanisms. A TCR beta motif of fewer than 10 highly homologous amino acid variants appeared characteristic of blood from ankylosing spondylitis patients.

The TCR comes from a male donor with ankylosing spondylitis or in good health (not recorded which). The V gene is TRBV20-1 and the J gene is TRBJ2-7, and the D gene may be TRBD1, 5 bases matching. Sequenced input: blood, either unsorted or a sorted T cell fraction (not recorded which). The sequenced DNA is TGCAGTGCTAGAGTCAGGACACTTTTCAAGCAGTACTTC. Its coded protein is CSARVRTLFKQYF.